This entry is about one T cell receptor beta chain. Antigen: not known. This CDR3 is 18 amino acids long. J lost 1 base, V lost 0 bases, and 6 bases had no gene match. The germline V gene encodes CDR1 SGHTA and CDR2 FQGNSA. This sample was included in a study of lymphopenia after photon versus proton radiotherapy. Study-level points and caveats: Post-nadir diversity loss with photons came from oligoclonal expansion, particularly CD8+ Temra cells. Under photons, naive T cells and diversity fell while effector/memory populations rose. Post-nadir TCR diversity decline inversely tracked overall survival among those who died.

The method was immunoSEQ multiplex PCR; TCRdb's version includes in-frame clones alone and lacks a portion of them. The table records approximately 40,000 clones, approximately 86% of them present only once. The V call is TRBV7-2, the J call TRBJ2-1, with TRBD2 identical over 10 bases. The material was peripheral blood, obtained from a patient treated with proton-based radiotherapy. This receptor was obtained from a woman in her 70s with pancreatic cancer. Some clones in this sample may be carry-over from other donors' samples. The CDR3 DNA sequence: TGTGCCAGCAGCTTAGCTCCGAAAGCGGGAGGGTCCTACAATGAGCAGTTCTTC. It specifies CASSLAPKAGGSYNEQFF.